The next 30 T cell receptor beta chains were all read from a single sample in a study of cytomegalovirus exposure and HLA in healthy donors. Primers: 60 Vbeta forward and 13 Jbeta reverse. Sequencing used immunoSEQ multiplex PCR; TCRdb keeps in-frame clones, though not all of them. Of about 120,000 clones listed, around 80% are singletons. Sequencing input: PBMCs. These receptors came from a woman aged 40 to 50 in good health and CMV-seropositive.

The J gene is TRBJ2-1, the V gene TRBV5-6, with D maybe TRBD1 (5 bases). This CDR3 has 15 amino acids. V was cut by 1 base and J by 1 base, with 9 bases left in between. The germline V gene has CDR1 SGHDT and CDR2 YYEEEE. In DNA, the CDR3 is TGTGCCAGCAGCTTGTCCCAGGGTTCCTACAATGAGCAGTTCTTC. Residues: CASSLSQGSYNEQFF.

The J gene is TRBJ2-1, the V gene TRBV5-1; the D is unclear. This CDR3 is built from 16 residues. Germline CDR1 SGHRS, CDR2 YFSETQ. V shed 0 bases and J shed 0 bases, with 10 bases lying between them. The CDR3 loop reads CASSLESYVSYNEQFF. The CDR3 nucleotides are TGCGCCAGCAGCTTGGAAAGCTATGTCTCCTACAATGAGCAGTTCTTC.

The rearrangement joins TRBV11-2 to TRBJ1-5; 7 nucleotides line up with TRBD1. V was pared by 0 bases and J by 6 bases, with 2 bases of the junction left unmatched. Germline CDR1 SGHAT, CDR2 FQNNGV. CDR3 length: 14 residues. The CDR3 DNA follows: TGTGCCAGCAGCTTAGAGCCAGGGGGTCAGCCCCAGCATTTT. Protein product: CASSLEPGGQPQHF.

This chain connects TRBV27 to TRBJ2-7; weak D call: TRBD1 (5 bases). Trimming cost V 5 bases and J 3 bases, with 14 bases left between them. Germline CDR1 and CDR2: MNHEY and SMNVEV (reference sequence). The CDR3 contains 14 residues. Here the CDR3 reads CASSALSGRYEQYF. CDR3 DNA sequence: TGTGCCAGCAGTGCCCTGTCAGGGCGCTACGAGCAGTACTTC.

The chain is built from TRBV7-9 and TRBJ1-2; D ambiguous. The ends were cut back, 1 base at V and 12 bases at J, with 15 bases in the middle. This CDR3 contains 13 residues. Germline lookup yields CDR1 SEHNR and CDR2 FQNEAQ (reference sequence). CDR3 bases: TGTGCCAGCAGCTTAGAGGTTGGCGGGGTGAACACCTTC. Protein product: CASSLEVGGVNTF.

The V and J genes are TRBV30 and TRBJ2-5; maybe TRBD2 (5 bases). Germline V gene data show CDR1 as GTSNPN and CDR2 as SVGIG (reference sequence). CDR3 length: 15 amino acids. V was cut by 0 bases and J by 1 base, with 12 bases left in between. The CDR3, as DNA: TGTGCCTGGAGTGTATCGCGGGCCTTCCAAGAGACCCAGTACTTC. The encoded protein is CAWSVSRAFQETQYF.

The chain uses TRBV4-3 and TRBJ2-2, with a possible D match to TRBD1 (5 bases). V dropped 0 bases and J dropped 6 bases, with 14 bases sitting between them. The CDR3 runs 16 residues. CDR1 and CDR2 from the germline V gene are LGHNA and YSLEER. CDR3 DNA: TGCGCCAGCAGCCAAGACCCCAGACAGCGATCCGGGGAGCTGTTTTTT. It yields the protein CASSQDPRQRSGELFF.

V is TRBV27 and J is TRBJ1-4; the D gene is possibly TRBD1 (5 bases). The germline V and J ends were trimmed by 5 bases and 4 bases, with 14 bases remaining between them. The CDR3 contains 15 residues. Germline values: CDR1 MNHEY, CDR2 SMNVEV (reference sequence). The CDR3 loop is CASSSAGRINEKLFF. CDR3 bases: TGTGCCAGCAGTAGCGCGGGACGGATTAATGAAAAACTGTTTTTT.

CDR3 nucleotides: TGTGCCAGCGGGGGCACAGGGGGAAACTATGGCTACACCTTC. Residues: CASGGTGGNYGYTF. This chain connects TRBV4-2 to TRBJ1-2, with 8 bases lining up with TRBD1. CDR1 is LGHNA and CDR2 is YNFKEQ in the germline V gene. The CDR3 is made up of 14 amino acids. V shed 8 bases and J 2 bases; nucleotides not matched to a gene: 7.

The rearrangement links TRBV7-2 to TRBJ2-3; 8 nucleotides agree with TRBD2. Germline assignment: CDR1 SGHTA and CDR2 FQGNSA. V shed 5 bases, J shed 0 bases, and the junction held 4 bases outside the gene matches. The CDR3 extends over 15 amino acids. This chain's CDR3 is CASSVLAESTDTQYF. The CDR3 DNA follows: TGTGCCAGCAGCGTACTAGCGGAGAGCACAGATACGCAGTATTTT.

The gene calls are TRBV6-4 and TRBJ2-1; 8 positions agree with TRBD2. J gave up 5 bases and V 4 bases, and 4 bases lay outside the gene matches. The CDR3 extends over 14 amino acids. CDR1 is MRHNA and CDR2 is SNTAGT in the germline V gene. CDR3: CASSVEAGDNEQFF. The CDR3 bases are TGTGCCAGCAGTGTAGAAGCGGGGGACAATGAGCAGTTCTTC.

The chain uses TRBV29-1 and TRBJ2-1; 7 bases agree with TRBD2. V lost 7 bases and J lost 0; bases outside the gene matches: 3. The CDR3 is 13 amino acids. Germline lookup yields CDR1 SQVTM and CDR2 ANQGSEA. The CDR3 reads CSASGSSYNEQFF. Here the CDR3 DNA reads TGCAGCGCTAGCGGTAGCTCCTACAATGAGCAGTTCTTC.

The chain carries TRBV5-6 and TRBJ1-2, with 7 bases fitting TRBD1. This CDR3 has 11 amino acids. With 2 bases clipped from V and 14 bases from J, the junction kept 6 bases outside the gene matches. Germline V lookup: CDR1 SGHDT, CDR2 YYEEEE. The CDR3 DNA reads TGTGCCAGCAGCTTTGGACAGGCTGGGACCTTC. It codes for CASSFGQAGTF.

The chain recombines TRBV9 with TRBJ2-3; possible D gene TRBD2, 5 bases. Trimming cost V 0 bases and J 0 bases, with 11 bases left between them. This CDR3 comprises 16 residues. Looked up from germline, CDR1 is SGDLS and CDR2 is YYNGEE. The CDR3 DNA follows: TGTGCCAGCAGCGTAGGCTCTAGCTTCAGCACAGATACGCAGTATTTT. Protein: CASSVGSSFSTDTQYF.

In its sample, this clone was seen a few times. The rearrangement joins TRBV12-5 to TRBJ2-2; 8 bases are a match to TRBD2. The CDR3 loop spans 16 amino acids. In germline, CDR1 is LGHNT, CDR2 FRNRAP. The V segment lost 0 bases and the J segment 6 bases; nucleotides outside the gene matches: 6. CDR3 nucleotide sequence: TGTGCTAGTGGTTTGGTATTCGGGGGGGCCGCCGGGGAGCTGTTTTTT. Amino acids: CASGLVFGGAAGELFF.

The chain employs TRBV5-4 and TRBJ2-5; 14 nucleotides match TRBD2. Unmatched junction bases numbered 6, after V lost 3 bases and J lost 5 bases. CDR3 length equals 16 residues. Germline V CDR1 and CDR2: SGHNT, YYREEE (reference sequence). The CDR3 is CASSSPGLAGVETQYF. CDR3 coding DNA: TGTGCCAGCAGCTCCCCGGGACTAGCGGGAGTGGAGACCCAGTACTTC.

The rearrangement links TRBV18 to TRBJ1-5; TRBD1 is a possible D gene (6 bases). V lost 6 bases to trimming and J lost 2 bases, with 14 bases between them. The CDR3 contains 15 residues. Germline assignment: CDR1 KGHSH and CDR2 LQKENI. The CDR3 here is CASSQGRSGNQPQHF. In DNA form, the CDR3 reads TGTGCCAGCTCCCAGGGGCGATCGGGCAATCAGCCCCAGCATTTT.

The chain recombines TRBV7-8 with TRBJ1-6; 7 positions agree with TRBD1. Germline lookup yields CDR1 SGHVS and CDR2 FQNEAQ. The ends lost 6 bases at V and 0 bases at J; junction bases unmatched: 8. The CDR3 is made up of 17 amino acids. The CDR3 reads CASRTGTVSSYNSPLHF. CDR3 in DNA: TGTGCCAGCAGAACCGGGACAGTAAGCTCCTATAATTCACCCCTCCACTTT.

This chain uses TRBV30 with TRBJ2-3, with 8 bases that match TRBD1. CDR3 length equals 15 residues. In germline, CDR1 is GTSNPN, CDR2 SVGIG (reference sequence). After removal of 1 base from V and 2 bases from J, the junction contained 5 bases not matched to a gene. CDR3 residues: CAWSGQGFSTDTQYF. The CDR3 nucleotides read TGTGCCTGGAGTGGACAGGGGTTTTCCACAGATACGCAGTATTTT.

This clone was seen a handful of times. The rearrangement uses TRBV6-5 and TRBJ2-1; tentatively, D is TRBD1 (5 bases). Trimming removed 8 bases at V and 5 bases at J, with 16 bases between. Germline V gene sequence: CDR1 MNHEY, CDR2 SVGAGI. The CDR3 consists of 14 residues. This CDR3 reads CASGTRQLNNEQFF. CDR3 bases: TGTGCCAGCGGAACTCGACAGCTTAACAATGAGCAGTTCTTC.

Points on this clone: Other DNA sequences from this sample encode an identical CDR3 as well. This sequence joins TRBV7-9 and TRBJ1-1; D gene uncertain. Trimming took off 2 bases at V and 1 base at J, with 5 bases between the two ends. The germline CDR1 and CDR2 sequences are SEHNR and FQNEAQ (reference sequence). The CDR3 length is 13 residues. The chain's CDR3 is CASSLQANTEAFF. The CDR3 DNA sequence: TGTGCCAGCAGCTTACAAGCGAACACTGAAGCTTTCTTT.

This clone was counted a single time. The chain couples TRBV19 to TRBJ2-7; 7 positions match TRBD2. The germline gives CDR1 LNHDA, CDR2 SQIVND (reference sequence). CDR3 length: 15 residues. The trim removed 3 bases at V and 2 bases at J, leaving 7 bases unmatched. The CDR3 reads CASSIHRGVTYEQYF. Written as DNA, the CDR3 is TGTGCCAGTAGTATTCATCGGGGGGTCACCTACGAGCAGTACTTC.

The chain links TRBV7-2 to TRBJ2-2; D may be TRBD2 (6 bases). V lost 0 bases and J 1 base, leaving 6 bases between the germline ends. Germline V gene lookup returns CDR1 SGHTA and CDR2 FQGNSA. The CDR3 consists of 15 residues. CDR3 region: CASSLASGNTGELFF. As DNA, the CDR3 is TGTGCCAGCAGCTTAGCTAGCGGGAACACCGGGGAGCTGTTTTTT.

A single count supports this clone. J is TRBJ1-4 and V is TRBV2, with 12 nucleotides matching TRBD1. The CDR3 runs 15 residues. Per germline, CDR1 SNHLY and CDR2 FYNNEI. The V and J ends lost 6 bases and 6 bases, in that order; junction bases with no gene match: 5. CDR3 amino acids: CASRRDRGRDEKLFF. The CDR3 DNA reads as TGTGCCAGCAGGAGGGACAGGGGGCGCGATGAAAAACTGTTTTTT.

The chain has TRBV5-1 and TRBJ2-7, with 8 bases matching TRBD1. This CDR3 contains 14 residues. J gave up 3 bases and V 7 bases, and 9 bases lay outside the gene matches. Germline CDR1 and CDR2: SGHRS and YFSETQ. The CDR3 region is CASSRTGSIYEQYF. In DNA, the CDR3 is TGCGCCAGCTCCAGGACAGGGAGTATCTACGAGCAGTACTTC.

The chain employs TRBV18 and TRBJ2-1, with 12 bases identical to TRBD2. V lost 2 bases, J lost 7 bases, and 6 bases stayed unmatched. The CDR3 runs to 16 residues. Looked up from germline, CDR1 is KGHSH and CDR2 is LQKENI. The CDR3 bases are TGTGCCAGCTCACCATCCCTAGCGGGGGGGCAAAATGAGCAGTTCTTC. This gives the protein CASSPSLAGGQNEQFF.

The genes are TRBV9 and TRBJ2-1; the match to TRBD2 covers 8 bases. This CDR3 contains 14 residues. Germline CDR1 reads SGDLS; CDR2 reads YYNGEE. The junction had 3 bases not matched to a gene; V was cut back by 0 bases and J by 7 bases. DNA of the CDR3: TGTGCCAGCAGCGTAGCAGGACTAGCAAATGAGCAGTTCTTC. Translating it yields CASSVAGLANEQFF.

This clone was seen more than once but under ten times. The CDR3 is CASSLEARQGSYNSPLHF. The CDR3 nucleotides are TGCGCCAGCAGCTTGGAAGCCAGACAGGGCTCCTATAATTCACCCCTCCACTTT. The chain joins TRBV5-1 to TRBJ1-6; 7 positions match TRBD1. The CDR3 extends over 18 amino acids. Germline CDR1 reads SGHRS; CDR2 reads YFSETQ. V shed 0 bases, J shed 0 bases, and the junction held 6 bases outside the gene matches.

A word on this clone: This specimen includes other DNA sequences encoding the same CDR3. The V and J genes are TRBV19 and TRBJ2-1, with 13 bases that match TRBD2. The CDR3 is made up of 15 amino acids. Germline V lookup: CDR1 LNHDA, CDR2 SQIVND (reference sequence). V gave up 6 bases and J gave up 9 bases; unmatched junction bases: 8. CDR3 loop: CASSRTSGSSGEQFF. CDR3 in DNA: TGTGCCAGTAGCCGGACTAGCGGGAGCAGCGGTGAGCAGTTCTTC.

The chain links TRBV7-8 to TRBJ2-5; D is unclear. The CDR3 runs 11 residues. Trimming cost V 5 bases and J 5 bases, with 6 bases left between them. Germline V gives CDR1 SGHVS, CDR2 FQNEAQ. The CDR3 sequence is CASSARETQYF. The CDR3 coding sequence is TGTGCCAGCAGCGCGCGGGAGACCCAGTACTTC. Drawing the rest from reference TRBV7-8 and TRBJ2-5, the complete variable domain is GAGVSQSPRYKVAKRGQDVALRCDPISGHVSLFWYQQALGQGPEFLTYFQNEAQLDKSGLPSDRFFAERPEGSVSTLKIQRTQQEDSAVYLCASSARETQYFGPGTRLLVL.